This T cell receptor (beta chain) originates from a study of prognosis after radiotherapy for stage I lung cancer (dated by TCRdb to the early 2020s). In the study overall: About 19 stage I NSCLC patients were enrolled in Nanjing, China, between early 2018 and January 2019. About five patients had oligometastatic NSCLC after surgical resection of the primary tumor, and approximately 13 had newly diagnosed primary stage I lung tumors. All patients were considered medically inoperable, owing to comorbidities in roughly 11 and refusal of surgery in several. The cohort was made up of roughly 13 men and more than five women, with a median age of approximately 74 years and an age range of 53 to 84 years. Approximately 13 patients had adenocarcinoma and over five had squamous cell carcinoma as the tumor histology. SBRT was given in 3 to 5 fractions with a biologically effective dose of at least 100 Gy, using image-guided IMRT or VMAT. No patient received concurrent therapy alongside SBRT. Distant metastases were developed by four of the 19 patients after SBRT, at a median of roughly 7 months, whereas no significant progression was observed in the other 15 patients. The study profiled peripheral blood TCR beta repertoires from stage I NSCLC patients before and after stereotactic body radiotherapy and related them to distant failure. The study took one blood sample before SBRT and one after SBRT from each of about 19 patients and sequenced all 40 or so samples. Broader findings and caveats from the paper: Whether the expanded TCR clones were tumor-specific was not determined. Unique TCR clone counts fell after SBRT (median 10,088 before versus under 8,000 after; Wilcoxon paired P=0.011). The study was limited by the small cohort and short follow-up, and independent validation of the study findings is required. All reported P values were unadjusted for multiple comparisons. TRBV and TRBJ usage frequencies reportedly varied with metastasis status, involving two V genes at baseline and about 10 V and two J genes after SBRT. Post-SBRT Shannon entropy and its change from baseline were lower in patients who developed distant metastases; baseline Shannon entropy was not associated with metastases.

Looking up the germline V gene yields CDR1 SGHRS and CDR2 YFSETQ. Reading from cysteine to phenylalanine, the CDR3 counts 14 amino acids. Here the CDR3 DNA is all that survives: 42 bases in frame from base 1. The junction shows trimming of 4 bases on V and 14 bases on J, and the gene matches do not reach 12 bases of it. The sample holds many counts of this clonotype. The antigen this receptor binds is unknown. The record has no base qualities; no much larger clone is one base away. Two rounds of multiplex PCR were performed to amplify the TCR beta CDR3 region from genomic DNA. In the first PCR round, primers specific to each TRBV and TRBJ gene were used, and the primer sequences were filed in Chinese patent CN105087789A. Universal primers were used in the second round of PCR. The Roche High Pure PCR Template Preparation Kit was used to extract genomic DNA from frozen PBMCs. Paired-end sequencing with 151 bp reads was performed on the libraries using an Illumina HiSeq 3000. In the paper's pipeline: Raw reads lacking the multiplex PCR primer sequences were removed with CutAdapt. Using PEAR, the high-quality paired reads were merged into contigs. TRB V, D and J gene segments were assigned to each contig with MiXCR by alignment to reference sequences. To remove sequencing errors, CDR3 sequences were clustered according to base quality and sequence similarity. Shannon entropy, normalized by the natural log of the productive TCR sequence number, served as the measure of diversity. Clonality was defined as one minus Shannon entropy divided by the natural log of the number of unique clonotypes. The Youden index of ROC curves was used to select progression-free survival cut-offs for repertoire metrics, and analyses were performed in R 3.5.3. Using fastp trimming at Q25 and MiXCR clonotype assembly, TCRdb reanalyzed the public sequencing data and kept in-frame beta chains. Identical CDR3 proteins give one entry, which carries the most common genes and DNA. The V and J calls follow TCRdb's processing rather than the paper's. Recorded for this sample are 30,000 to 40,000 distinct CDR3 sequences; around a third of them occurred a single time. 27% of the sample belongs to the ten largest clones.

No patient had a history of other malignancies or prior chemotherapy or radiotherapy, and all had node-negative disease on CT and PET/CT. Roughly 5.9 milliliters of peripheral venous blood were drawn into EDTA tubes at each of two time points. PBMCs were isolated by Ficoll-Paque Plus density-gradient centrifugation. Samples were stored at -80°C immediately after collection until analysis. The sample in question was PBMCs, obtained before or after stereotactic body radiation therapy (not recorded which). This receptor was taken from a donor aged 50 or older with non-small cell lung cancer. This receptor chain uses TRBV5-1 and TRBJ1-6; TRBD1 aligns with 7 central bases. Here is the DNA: TGCGCCAGCAGCGAGGGACAGCTCCTTGAAGCCCTCCACTTT. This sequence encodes CASSEGQLLEALHF.